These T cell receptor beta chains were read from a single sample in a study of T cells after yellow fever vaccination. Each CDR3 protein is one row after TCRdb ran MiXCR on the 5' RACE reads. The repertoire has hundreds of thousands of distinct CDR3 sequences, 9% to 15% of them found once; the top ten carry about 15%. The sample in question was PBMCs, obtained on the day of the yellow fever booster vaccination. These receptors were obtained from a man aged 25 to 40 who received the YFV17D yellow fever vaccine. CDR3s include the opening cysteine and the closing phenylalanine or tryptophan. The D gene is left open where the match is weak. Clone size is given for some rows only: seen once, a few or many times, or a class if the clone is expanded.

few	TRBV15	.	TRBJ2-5	TGTGCCACCAGCTTGGGCGGCAGATCGGAGACCCAGTACTTC	CATSLGGRSETQYF
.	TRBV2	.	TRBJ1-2	TGTGCCAGCAGGGACGCAGGCTATGGCTACACCTTC	CASRDAGYGYTF
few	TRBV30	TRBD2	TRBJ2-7	TGTGCCTGGAGTGTAGCAGCGGGAGGGCCCGGGGAGCAGTACTTC	CAWSVAAGGPGEQYF
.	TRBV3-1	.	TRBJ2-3	TGTGCCAGCAGCCAAGCGGCCACTAGCAGGACAGATACGCAGTATTTT	CASSQAATSRTDTQYF
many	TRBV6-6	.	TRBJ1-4	TGTGCCACCGTCCGCGCAAGGAATGAAAAACTGTTTTTT	CATVRARNEKLFF
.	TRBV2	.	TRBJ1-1	TGTGCCAACCCGTTCGACCTTGGGGTCACTGAAGCTTTCTTT	CANPFDLGVTEAFF
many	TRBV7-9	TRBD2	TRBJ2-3	TGTGCCAGCAGCGGAAATGCGGTAGCGGGAGAAGTTACGCAGTATTTT	CASSGNAVAGEVTQYF
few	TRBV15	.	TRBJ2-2	TGTGCCACCAGCAAGGCTCAGGCGAACACCGGGGAGCTGTTTTTT	CATSKAQANTGELFF
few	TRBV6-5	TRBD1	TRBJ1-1	TGTGCCAGCAGTTACCTCAGGGGGAGTCGGGGAAACACTGAAGCTTTCTTT	CASSYLRGSRGNTEAFF
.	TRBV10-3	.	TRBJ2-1	TGTGCCATCAGTGAGTCGAGACTCTCCTACAATGAGCAGTTCTTC	CAISESRLSYNEQFF
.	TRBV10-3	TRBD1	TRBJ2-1	TGTGCCATCAGTGCGGGACAGGGTTCCTACAATGAGCAGTTCTTC	CAISAGQGSYNEQFF
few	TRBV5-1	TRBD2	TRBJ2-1	TGCGCCTCCGGGGGGTGGAGCGGGATTTATGATGAGCAGTTCTTC	CASGGWSGIYDEQFF
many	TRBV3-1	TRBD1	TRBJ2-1	TGTGCCAGCAGCCACCTCGGAGGGGACAGGGGCGGGAATGAGCAGTTCTTC	CASSHLGGDRGGNEQFF
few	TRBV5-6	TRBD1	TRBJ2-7	TGTGCCAGCAACGACAGGGGGCCCTCTGGAGACGAGCAGTACTTC	CASNDRGPSGDEQYF
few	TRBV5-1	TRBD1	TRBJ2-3	TGCGCCAGCAGCATCCCGGGACAGGGGCAGACAGATACGCAGTATTTT	CASSIPGQGQTDTQYF
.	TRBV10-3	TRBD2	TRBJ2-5	TGTGCCATCTCTCCGGGGACTAGCGGGAGGGCGGAGACCCAGTACTTC	CAISPGTSGRAETQYF
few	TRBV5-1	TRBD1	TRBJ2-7	TGCGCCAGCAGCGTGGGACCGGGACAGGGAGGCTACGAGCAGTACTTC	CASSVGPGQGGYEQYF
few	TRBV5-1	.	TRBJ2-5	TGCGCCAGCAGCTTTGGTACGACTACACAAGAGACCCAGTACTTC	CASSFGTTTQETQYF
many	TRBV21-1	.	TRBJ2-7	TGTGCCAGCAGCCCTTGGGACAGTAAATCCTACGAGCAGTACTTC	CASSPWDSKSYEQYF
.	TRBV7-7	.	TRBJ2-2	TGTGCTAGCAGCTCGACAAGTTCCCAGACCGGGGAGCTGTTTTTT	CASSSTSSQTGELFF
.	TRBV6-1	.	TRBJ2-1	TGTGCCAGCAGTGCCTCCTATAGGGTGCCGTTCTTC	CASSASYRVPFF
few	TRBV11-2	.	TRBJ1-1	TGTGCCAGCAGACCACCACCCCGGACAACCCGTAGGCAATTTAACACTGAAGCTTTCTTT	CASRPPPRTTRRQFNTEAFF